Given below is one T cell receptor beta chain in context. In the authors' workflow: Researchers report that nucleated cell counts were estimated from reference gene primer amplification. Some clones are missing from TCRdb's copy, which holds only in-frame ones; the method was immunoSEQ multiplex PCR. Clone size and the V and J calls come from that table; the DNA yielded D and trimming. The data hold roughly 200,000 clones, with approximately 91% observed a single time. The sample belongs to a study of blood T cell repertoires in COVID-19. About the study: Samples representing acute and convalescent COVID-19 were sourced from the United States, Italy and Spain.

CDR3 size: 16 residues. Per the germline V gene, CDR1 is SGHAT and CDR2 is FQNNGV. The V end was cut by 2 bases, the J end by 1 base, with 14 bases between. This chain uses TRBV11-2 with TRBJ2-5, with D perhaps matching TRBD1 (6 bases). Sequenced: peripheral blood. This clonotype was sampled from a man aged 40-50 years with acute or convalescent COVID-19. This CDR3 reads CASSLLQGSGQETQYF. CDR3 nucleotide sequence: TGTGCCAGCAGCTTATTACAGGGCTCGGGCCAAGAGACCCAGTACTTC.